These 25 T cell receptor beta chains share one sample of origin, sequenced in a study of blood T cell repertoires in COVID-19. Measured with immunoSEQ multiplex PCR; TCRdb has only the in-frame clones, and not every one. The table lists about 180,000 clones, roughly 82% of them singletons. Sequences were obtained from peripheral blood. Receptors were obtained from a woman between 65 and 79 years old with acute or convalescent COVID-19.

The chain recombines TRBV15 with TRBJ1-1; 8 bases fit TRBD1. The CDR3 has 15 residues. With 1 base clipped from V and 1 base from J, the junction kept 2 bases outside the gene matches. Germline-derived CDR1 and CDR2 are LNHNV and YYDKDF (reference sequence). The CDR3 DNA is TGTGCCACCAGCAGAGGCGGACAGGGGAACACTGAAGCTTTCTTT. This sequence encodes CATSRGGQGNTEAFF.

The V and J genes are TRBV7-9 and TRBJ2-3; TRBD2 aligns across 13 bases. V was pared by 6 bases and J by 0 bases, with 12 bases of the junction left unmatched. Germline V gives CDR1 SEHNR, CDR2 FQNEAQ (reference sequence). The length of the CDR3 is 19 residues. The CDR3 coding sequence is TGTGCCAGCAGTCCGACTAGCGGGGGGTCCCCCTCTAGCACAGATACGCAGTATTTT. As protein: CASSPTSGGSPSSTDTQYF.

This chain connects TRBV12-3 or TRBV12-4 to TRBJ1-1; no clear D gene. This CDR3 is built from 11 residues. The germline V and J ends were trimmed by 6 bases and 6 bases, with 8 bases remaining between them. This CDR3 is CASSSGAEAFF. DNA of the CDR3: TGTGCCAGCAGCTCCGGGGCTGAAGCTTTCTTT.

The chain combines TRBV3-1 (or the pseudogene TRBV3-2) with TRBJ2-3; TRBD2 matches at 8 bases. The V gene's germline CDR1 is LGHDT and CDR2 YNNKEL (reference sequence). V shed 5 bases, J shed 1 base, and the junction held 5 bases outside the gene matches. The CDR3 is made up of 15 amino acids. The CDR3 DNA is TGTGCCAGCAGCTCAGCGGGAGTGGGCACAGATACGCAGTATTTT. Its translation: CASSSAGVGTDTQYF.

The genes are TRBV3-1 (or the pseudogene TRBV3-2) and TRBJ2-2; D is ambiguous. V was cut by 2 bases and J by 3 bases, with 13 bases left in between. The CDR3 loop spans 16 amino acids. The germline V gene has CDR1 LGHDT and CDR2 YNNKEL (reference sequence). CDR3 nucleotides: TGTGCCAGCAGCCAATCCGGCCACGGAGACACCGGGGAGCTGTTTTTT. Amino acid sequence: CASSQSGHGDTGELFF.

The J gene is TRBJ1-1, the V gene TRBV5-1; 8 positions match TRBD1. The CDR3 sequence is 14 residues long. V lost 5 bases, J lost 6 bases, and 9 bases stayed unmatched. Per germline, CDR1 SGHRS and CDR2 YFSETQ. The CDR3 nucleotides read TGCGCCAGCAGGCCTACAGGGGGGTGGTCTGAAGCTTTCTTT. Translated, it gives CASRPTGGWSEAFF.

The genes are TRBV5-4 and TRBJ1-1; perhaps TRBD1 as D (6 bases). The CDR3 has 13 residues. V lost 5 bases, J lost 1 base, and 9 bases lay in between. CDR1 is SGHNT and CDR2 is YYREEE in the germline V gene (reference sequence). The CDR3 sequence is CASSSQGNTEAFF. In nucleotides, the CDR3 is TGTGCCAGCAGTTCACAGGGGAACACTGAAGCTTTCTTT.

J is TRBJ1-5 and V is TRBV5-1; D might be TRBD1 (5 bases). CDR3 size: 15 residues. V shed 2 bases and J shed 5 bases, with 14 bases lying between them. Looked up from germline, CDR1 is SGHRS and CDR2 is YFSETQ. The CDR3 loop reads CASSLSDRRDQPQHF. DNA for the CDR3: TGCGCCAGCAGCTTATCAGACAGAAGAGATCAGCCCCAGCATTTT.

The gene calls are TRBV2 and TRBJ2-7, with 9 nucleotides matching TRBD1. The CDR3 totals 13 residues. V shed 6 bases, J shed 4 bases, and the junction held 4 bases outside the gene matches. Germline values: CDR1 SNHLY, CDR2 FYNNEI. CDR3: CASRGTGMYEQYF. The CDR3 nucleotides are TGTGCCAGCAGAGGGACAGGGATGTACGAGCAGTACTTC.

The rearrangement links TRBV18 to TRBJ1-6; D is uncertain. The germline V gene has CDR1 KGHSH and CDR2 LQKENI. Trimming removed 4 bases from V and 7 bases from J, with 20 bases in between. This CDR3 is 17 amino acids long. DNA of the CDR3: TGTGCCAGCTCACGAGAGGAAGAGCCCTACACGAATTCACCCCTCCACTTT. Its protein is CASSREEEPYTNSPLHF.

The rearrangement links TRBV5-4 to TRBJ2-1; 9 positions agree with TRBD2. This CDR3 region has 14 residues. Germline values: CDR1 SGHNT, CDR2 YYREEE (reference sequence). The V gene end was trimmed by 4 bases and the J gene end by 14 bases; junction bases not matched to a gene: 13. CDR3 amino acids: CASSATKGVAGEFF. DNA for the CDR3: TGTGCCAGCAGCGCCACAAAAGGGGTAGCGGGGGAGTTCTTC. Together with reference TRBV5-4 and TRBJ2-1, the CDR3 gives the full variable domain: ETGVTQSPTHLIKTRGQQVTLRCSSQSGHNTVSWYQQALGQGPQFIFQYYREEENGRGNFPPRFSGLQFPNYSSELNVNALELDDSALYLCASSATKGVAGEFFGPGTRLTVL.

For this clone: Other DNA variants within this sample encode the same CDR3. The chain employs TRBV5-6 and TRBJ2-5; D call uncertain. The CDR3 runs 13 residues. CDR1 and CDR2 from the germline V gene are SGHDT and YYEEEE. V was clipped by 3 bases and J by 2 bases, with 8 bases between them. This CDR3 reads CASSSQNQETQYF. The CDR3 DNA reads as TGTGCCAGCAGCTCGCAGAATCAAGAGACCCAGTACTTC.

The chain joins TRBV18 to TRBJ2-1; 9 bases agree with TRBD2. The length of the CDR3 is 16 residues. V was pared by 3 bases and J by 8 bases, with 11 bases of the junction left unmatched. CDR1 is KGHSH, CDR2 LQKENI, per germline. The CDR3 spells CASSPLMAGGSDEQFF. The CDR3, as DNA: TGTGCCAGCTCACCTCTAATGGCGGGAGGGAGCGATGAGCAGTTCTTC.

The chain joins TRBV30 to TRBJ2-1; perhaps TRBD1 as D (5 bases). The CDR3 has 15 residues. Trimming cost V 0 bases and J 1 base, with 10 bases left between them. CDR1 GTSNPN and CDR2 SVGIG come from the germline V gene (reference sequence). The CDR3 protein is CAWSVTTASYNEQFF. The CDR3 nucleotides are TGTGCCTGGAGTGTTACGACAGCATCCTACAATGAGCAGTTCTTC.

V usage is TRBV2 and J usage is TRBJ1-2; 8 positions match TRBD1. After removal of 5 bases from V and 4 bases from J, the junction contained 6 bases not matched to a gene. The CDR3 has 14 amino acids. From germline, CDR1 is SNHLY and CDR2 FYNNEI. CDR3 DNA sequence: TGTGCCAGCAGTTGGGACAGGAGTGCCTATGGCTACACCTTC. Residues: CASSWDRSAYGYTF.

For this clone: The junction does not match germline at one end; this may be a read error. CDR3 in amino acids: CASSPLESSGGNF. DNA for the CDR3: TGTGCCAGCAGCCCCCTCGAGAGTAGCGGGGGAAACTTC. The V call is TRBV7-9, the J call TRBJ2-7, with 9 bases matching TRBD2. The CDR3 extends over 13 amino acids. CDR1 is SEHNR and CDR2 is FQNEAQ in the germline V gene (reference sequence).

CDR3 protein: CASSETPGLNNQPQHF. The CDR3 bases are TGTGCCAGCAGCGAGACCCCAGGGTTGAACAATCAGCCCCAGCATTTT. This chain connects TRBV5-5 to TRBJ1-5, with D perhaps matching TRBD1 (5 bases). Germline V gene data show CDR1 as SGHKS and CDR2 as YYEKEE (reference sequence). The germline V and J ends were trimmed by 4 bases and 3 bases, with 17 bases remaining between them. This CDR3 is built from 16 residues.

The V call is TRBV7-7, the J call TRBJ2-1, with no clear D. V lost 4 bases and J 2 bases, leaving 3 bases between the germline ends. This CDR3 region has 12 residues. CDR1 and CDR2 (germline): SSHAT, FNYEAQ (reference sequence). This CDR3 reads CASSSAYNEQFF. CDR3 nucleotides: TGTGCCAGCAGCTCAGCCTACAATGAGCAGTTCTTC.

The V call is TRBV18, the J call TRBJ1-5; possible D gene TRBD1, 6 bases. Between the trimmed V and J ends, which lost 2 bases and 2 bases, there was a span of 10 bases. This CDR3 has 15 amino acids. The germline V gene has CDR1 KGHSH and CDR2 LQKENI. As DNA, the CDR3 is TGTGCCAGCTCACCAACAGGGTCGGGCAATCAGCCCCAGCATTTT. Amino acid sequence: CASSPTGSGNQPQHF.

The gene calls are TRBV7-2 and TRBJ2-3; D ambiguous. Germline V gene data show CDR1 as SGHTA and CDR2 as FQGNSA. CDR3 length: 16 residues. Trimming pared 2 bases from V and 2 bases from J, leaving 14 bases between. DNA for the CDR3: TGTGCCAGCAGCTTAAGGCCAAGCTACTACACAGATACGCAGTATTTT. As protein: CASSLRPSYYTDTQYF.

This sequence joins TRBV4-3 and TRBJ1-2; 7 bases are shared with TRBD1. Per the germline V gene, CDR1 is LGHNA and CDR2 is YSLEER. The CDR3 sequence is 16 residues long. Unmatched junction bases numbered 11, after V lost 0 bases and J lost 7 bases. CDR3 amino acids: CASSQDISPDRRGYTF. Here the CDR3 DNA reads TGCGCCAGCAGCCAAGATATTTCCCCGGACAGGCGTGGCTACACCTTC.

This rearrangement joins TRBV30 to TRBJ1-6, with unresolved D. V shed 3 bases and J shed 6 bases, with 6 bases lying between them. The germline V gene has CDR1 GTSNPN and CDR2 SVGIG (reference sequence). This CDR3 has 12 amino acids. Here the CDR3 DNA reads TGTGCCTGGAGATCCGGTAATTCACCCCTCCACTTT. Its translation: CAWRSGNSPLHF.

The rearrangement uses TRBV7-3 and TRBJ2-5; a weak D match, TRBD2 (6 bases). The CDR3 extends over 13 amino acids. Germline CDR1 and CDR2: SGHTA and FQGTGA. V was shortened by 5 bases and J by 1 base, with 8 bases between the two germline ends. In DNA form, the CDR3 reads TGTGCCAGCAGCGCGGGGACCCAAGAGACCCAGTACTTC. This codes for CASSAGTQETQYF.

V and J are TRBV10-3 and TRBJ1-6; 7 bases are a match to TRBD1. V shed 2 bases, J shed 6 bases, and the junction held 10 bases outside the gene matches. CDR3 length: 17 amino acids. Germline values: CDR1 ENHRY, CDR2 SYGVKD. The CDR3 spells CAISEEATGVTNSPLHF. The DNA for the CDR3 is TGTGCCATCAGTGAGGAGGCCACAGGGGTCACTAATTCACCCCTCCACTTT.

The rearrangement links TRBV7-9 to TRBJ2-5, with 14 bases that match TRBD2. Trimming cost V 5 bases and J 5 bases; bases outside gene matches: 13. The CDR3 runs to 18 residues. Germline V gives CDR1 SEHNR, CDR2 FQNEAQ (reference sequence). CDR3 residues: CASSPGTSGSLTGETQYF. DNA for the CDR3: TGTGCCAGCAGCCCCGGGACTAGCGGGAGCCTTACCGGGGAGACCCAGTACTTC.